The T cell receptor (beta chain) under discussion was sequenced for a study of blood T cell repertoires in COVID-19. As for the study in general: Samples taken during acute and convalescent COVID-19 were collected in the United States, Italy and Spain.

Seattle patients were enrolled during active infection and followed longitudinally. Per the authors' pipeline: Nucleated cell counts were estimated from reference gene primer amplification. Here immunoSEQ multiplex PCR was the method, and the copy in TCRdb shows in-frame clones only, minus some. The DNA gave D and trimming, while V, J and clone size come from that table. Of about 390,000 clones detected, roughly 86% appear once; the ten largest clones hold about 2.1%. Germline assignment: CDR1 SEHNR and CDR2 FQNEAQ (reference sequence). Trimming removed 6 bases from V and 4 bases from J; junction bases left unmatched: 10. There are 16 residues in the CDR3.

Sample: peripheral blood. The sequence came from an older woman with COVID-19, enrolled during active disease. The rearrangement joins TRBV7-9 to TRBJ1-1, with 11 bases matching TRBD1. CDR3 in DNA: TGTGCCAGCAGACAAGTGAGGGGGACAGGGGGCACTGAAGCTTTCTTT. Protein product: CASRQVRGTGGTEAFF. Looking up the rest from reference TRBV7-9 and TRBJ1-1 gives the full variable domain: DTGVSQNPRHKITKRGQNVTFRCDPISEHNRLYWYRQTLGQGPEFLTYFQNEAQLEKSRLLSDRFSAERPKGSFSTLEIQRTEQGDSAMYLCASRQVRGTGGTEAFFGQGTRLTVV.